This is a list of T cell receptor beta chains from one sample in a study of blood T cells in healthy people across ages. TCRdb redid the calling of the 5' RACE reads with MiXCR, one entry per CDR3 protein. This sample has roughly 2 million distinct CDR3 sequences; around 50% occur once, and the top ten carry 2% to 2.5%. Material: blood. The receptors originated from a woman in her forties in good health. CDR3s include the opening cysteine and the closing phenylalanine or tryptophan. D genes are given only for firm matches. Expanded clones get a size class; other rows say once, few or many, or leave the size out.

DNA: TGTGCCAGCAGACAACCTAATCCGGGACAGGGGAGAGAGACCCAGTACTTC; CDR3: CASRQPNPGQGRETQYF; length: 17; size: -; J: TRBJ2-5; V: TRBV6-1; D: TRBD1
DNA: TGCGCCAGCAGTATTGGACTAGCTGAGGATACGCAGTATTTT; CDR3: CASSIGLAEDTQYF; length: 14; size: -; J: TRBJ2-3; V: TRBV5-1; D: TRBD2
DNA: TGTGCCAGCAGCCCACCACAAACCGACAGGATCTACAATGAGCAGTTCTTC; CDR3: CASSPPQTDRIYNEQFF; length: 17; size: -; J: TRBJ2-1; V: TRBV7-8; D: -
DNA: TGCAGTGCTAGAGATCCCCAGTTCTATGGCTACACCTTC; CDR3: CSARDPQFYGYTF; length: 13; size: few; J: TRBJ1-2; V: TRBV20-1; D: -
DNA: TGTGCCAGCAGCTTAGGGCTTGGGACAGGGTTTGTGGCCCAGTACTTC; CDR3: CASSLGLGTGFVAQYF; length: 16; size: -; J: TRBJ2-5; V: TRBV7-2; D: TRBD1
DNA: TGCAGCGTTGACCAGGGACGAACCTATGGCTACACCTTC; CDR3: CSVDQGRTYGYTF; length: 13; size: -; J: TRBJ1-2; V: TRBV29-1; D: -
DNA: TGTGCCAGCAGCCAAGGGGAACGGGGCACAGATACGCAGTATTTT; CDR3: CASSQGERGTDTQYF; length: 15; size: few; J: TRBJ2-3; V: TRBV14; D: -
DNA: TGCGCCAGCAGCCTTCCGCCAGGGGGCAGGGGCTACACCTTC; CDR3: CASSLPPGGRGYTF; length: 14; size: -; J: TRBJ1-2; V: TRBV5-1; D: TRBD1
DNA: TGTGCCAGCAGTCCCTCAAGAAGGGGGAGTCAGCCCCAGCATTTT; CDR3: CASSPSRRGSQPQHF; length: 15; size: -; J: TRBJ1-5; V: TRBV27; D: -
DNA: TGCGCCAGCAGCCTCGGGACAGGGGACAATCAGCCCCAGCATTTT; CDR3: CASSLGTGDNQPQHF; length: 15; size: few; J: TRBJ1-5; V: TRBV5-1; D: TRBD1
DNA: TGTGCCAGCAGCCAAGAGGTAGCGGCAGATACGCAGTATTTT; CDR3: CASSQEVAADTQYF; length: 14; size: -; J: TRBJ2-3; V: TRBV3-1; D: -
DNA: TGTGCCAGCAGCCTTTCGACAACTAATGAAAAACTGTTTTTT; CDR3: CASSLSTTNEKLFF; length: 14; size: few; J: TRBJ1-4; V: TRBV5-1; D: -
DNA: TGTGCCAGCAGCGGGCAGGGACTTCCGAACACTGAAGCTTTCTTT; CDR3: CASSGQGLPNTEAFF; length: 15; size: -; J: TRBJ1-1; V: TRBV7-9; D: -
DNA: TGTGCCAGCAGCGCAGGACAGGGGCGCGGAATGGGCTACACCTTC; CDR3: CASSAGQGRGMGYTF; length: 15; size: once; J: TRBJ1-2; V: TRBV7-8; D: TRBD1
DNA: TGTGCCAGCAGTTTATGGGGGTTGGATGAAAAACTGTTTTTT; CDR3: CASSLWGLDEKLFF; length: 14; size: -; J: TRBJ1-4; V: TRBV27; D: -
DNA: TGTGCCAGCAGCCCCTCCAGGGGTATGAACATTCAGTACTTC; CDR3: CASSPSRGMNIQYF; length: 14; size: -; J: TRBJ2-4; V: TRBV12-3/TRBV12-4; D: -
DNA: TGTGCCAGCAGCCCCTTGGACGGGCGGGGGGGCAATACGCAGTTTTTT; CDR3: CASSPLDGRGGNTQFF; length: 16; size: -; J: TRBJ2-3; V: TRBV4-2; D: TRBD2
DNA: TGTGCCAGCAGTAGTGACAGGGCGTACTATGGCTACACCTTC; CDR3: CASSSDRAYYGYTF; length: 14; size: -; J: TRBJ1-2; V: TRBV12-3/TRBV12-4; D: TRBD1
DNA: TGTGCCACCAGTGACGGGACGCCTCAAGAGACCCAGTACTTC; CDR3: CATSDGTPQETQYF; length: 14; size: -; J: TRBJ2-5; V: TRBV24-1; D: -
DNA: TGCAGTGCTTTTGGACCCGGGGGAGATACGCAGTATTTT; CDR3: CSAFGPGGDTQYF; length: 13; size: -; J: TRBJ2-3; V: TRBV20-1; D: -
DNA: TGCGCCAGCAGCCAAGCGTCTAGCGGGGGGGCACGGAATGAGCAGTTCTTC; CDR3: CASSQASSGGARNEQFF; length: 17; size: few; J: TRBJ2-1; V: TRBV4-1; D: TRBD2
DNA: TGCAGCGTTGTAGTCCGGGACAGGACGAATGGCTACACCTTC; CDR3: CSVVVRDRTNGYTF; length: 14; size: -; J: TRBJ1-2; V: TRBV29-1; D: TRBD1
DNA: TGTGCCAGCAGTCCTCGGACTACCCAAGAGACCCAGTACTTC; CDR3: CASSPRTTQETQYF; length: 14; size: many; J: TRBJ2-5; V: TRBV18; D: -
DNA: TGCAGTGCTGGAAGCCGAGCGGACACCAATGAGCAGTTCTTC; CDR3: CSAGSRADTNEQFF; length: 14; size: -; J: TRBJ2-1; V: TRBV20-1; D: -
DNA: TGCAGCGTTGATCCAGCGGGGGTGACAGATACGCAGTATTTT; CDR3: CSVDPAGVTDTQYF; length: 14; size: few; J: TRBJ2-3; V: TRBV29-1; D: TRBD2
DNA: TGCAGTGCGGCGGCCACCGGTTATGGCGAGCAGTACTTC; CDR3: CSAAATGYGEQYF; length: 13; size: -; J: TRBJ2-7; V: TRBV20-1; D: -
DNA: TGTGCCAGCAGCCCCCTCGGACAGGGAGTAACCTCCTACGAGCAGTACTTC; CDR3: CASSPLGQGVTSYEQYF; length: 17; size: -; J: TRBJ2-7; V: TRBV6-2/TRBV6-3; D: TRBD1
DNA: TGTGCCAGCAGTAAAAGACAGGGGGGCTACAATGAGCAGTTCTTC; CDR3: CASSKRQGGYNEQFF; length: 15; size: once; J: TRBJ2-1; V: TRBV6-1; D: TRBD1
DNA: TGCAGTGTAGGGGGGGCGGCGGTCAATCAGCCCCAGCATTTT; CDR3: CSVGGAAVNQPQHF; length: 14; size: -; J: TRBJ1-5; V: TRBV20-1; D: -
DNA: TGTGCCAGCAGCACACGACAGGGGGCGATAGCGTCAGGTGAGCAGTTCTTC; CDR3: CASSTRQGAIASGEQFF; length: 17; size: -; J: TRBJ2-1; V: TRBV7-2; D: TRBD1
DNA: TGTGCCAGCAGCCCCCTCCGGGGGGAATGCCTGTTTTTT; CDR3: CASSPLRGECLFF; length: 13; size: -; J: TRBJ1-4; V: TRBV6-5; D: -
DNA: TGTGCCAGCAGTACATACGGGACTAGCGGGGAAACAGGGGCGCAGTATTTT; CDR3: CASSTYGTSGETGAQYF; length: 17; size: -; J: TRBJ2-3; V: TRBV6-6; D: TRBD2
DNA: TGCGCCAGCAGCTTGGCCAAGGGACTAGACAGTGAGCAGTTCTTC; CDR3: CASSLAKGLDSEQFF; length: 15; size: -; J: TRBJ2-1; V: TRBV5-1; D: TRBD2
DNA: TGTGCCAGCAGCCATGGATCCCAATGGGAAGCTTTCTTT; CDR3: CASSHGSQWEAFF; length: 13; size: -; J: TRBJ1-1; V: TRBV3-1; D: -
DNA: TGTGCCACCACACAGGGGTGGGGAGAGACCCAGTACTTC; CDR3: CATTQGWGETQYF; length: 13; size: -; J: TRBJ2-5; V: TRBV6-2/TRBV6-3; D: TRBD1
DNA: TGTGCCATCAGTGAGTCGCAGGGTTATGAAGCTTTCTTT; CDR3: CAISESQGYEAFF; length: 13; size: -; J: TRBJ1-1; V: TRBV10-3; D: -